Following are 26 T cell receptor beta chains from one sample sequenced in a study of human CD8 memory T cell subsets. UMI-labeled 5' RACE was used, and it produced the TCR beta libraries. TCRdb re-called the 5' RACE reads, yielding one record per CDR3 amino acid sequence without DNA. The table lists thousands of distinct CDR3 sequences. Sequencing used CD8+ T cells from PBMCs. The receptors come from a human donor in good health.

The J gene is TRBJ1-6, the V gene TRBV7-9; TCRdb names TRBD1, which stays unverified in the absence of DNA. The CDR3 is made up of 15 amino acids. Germline V gene lookup returns CDR1 SEHNR and CDR2 FQNEAQ (reference sequence). This chain's CDR3 is CASSFGTGGLSPLHF.

This chain joins TRBV18 and TRBJ2-5; TCRdb proposes TRBD2, but this gene call is untestable without DNA. Germline loops: CDR1 KGHSH, CDR2 LQKENI. This CDR3 has 16 amino acids. The CDR3 sequence: CASSPLGLAWRETQYF.

CDR3 residues: CSARSPGEREQFF. The chain combines TRBV20-1 with TRBJ2-1; there is no DNA to check the TCRdb D call of TRBD1. Germline V gene sequence: CDR1 DFQATT, CDR2 SNEGSKA (reference sequence). CDR3 length: 13 amino acids.

The gene calls are TRBV28 and TRBJ1-2. This CDR3 comprises 14 residues. The germline gives CDR1 MDHEN, CDR2 SYDVKM. The CDR3 region is CASSLVTKLDGYTF.

The V call is TRBV9, the J call TRBJ2-1. The CDR3 consists of 12 residues. Germline V gene lookup returns CDR1 SGDLS and CDR2 YYNGEE. This CDR3 reads CASSPLGNEQFF.

This clonotype is classed as medium-sized by frequency. V gene TRBV10-3 combines with J gene TRBJ2-7. CDR1 and CDR2 (germline): ENHRY, SYGVKD. This CDR3 has 13 amino acids. CDR3 sequence: CAISESSSYEQYF.

This clonotype is called medium-sized based on its frequency. The V gene is TRBV6-1, the J gene TRBJ1-1. Germline V CDR1 and CDR2: MNHNS, SASEGT. The CDR3 loop spans 13 amino acids. CDR3 sequence reads: CASSKEDYTEAFF.

J is TRBJ2-1 and V is TRBV15. This CDR3 spans 15 amino acids. Germline V CDR1 and CDR2: LNHNV, YYDKDF (reference sequence). CDR3 region: CATSRDVAWDNEQFF.

The chain uses TRBV29-1 and TRBJ1-1. Germline CDR1 and CDR2: SQVTM and ANQGSEA. The CDR3 runs 13 residues. The CDR3 loop reads CSVDERANTEAFF.

The chain joins TRBV12-3 or TRBV12-4 to TRBJ1-2; the TCRdb call, TRBD1, lacks DNA for checking. The CDR3 is made up of 14 amino acids. The CDR3: CASSSQGATGGYTF.

CDR3 sequence: CASSSSLDRGGSEAFF. The chain is built from TRBV2 and TRBJ1-1; TCRdb lists TRBD1, though no DNA is available to test this call. Germline values: CDR1 SNHLY, CDR2 FYNNEI. The CDR3 consists of 16 residues.

The J gene is TRBJ2-1, the V gene TRBV28. The CDR3 runs to 13 residues. Germline loops: CDR1 MDHEN, CDR2 SYDVKM. CDR3: CASSWNSEDEQFF.

This clonotype registers medium-sized (0.01 to 0.1%) by frequency. The CDR3 sequence is CASSPGTGHSYNEQFF. The rearrangement joins TRBV7-9 to TRBJ2-1; without DNA, the TCRdb call of TRBD1 cannot be checked. The CDR3 length is 16 residues. Germline lookup yields CDR1 SEHNR and CDR2 FQNEAQ (reference sequence).

The chain combines TRBV28 with TRBJ1-3. The CDR3 sequence is 14 residues long. Per the germline V gene, CDR1 is MDHEN and CDR2 is SYDVKM. CDR3 residues: CASSLTGTGNTIYF.

The chain carries TRBV6-5 and TRBJ2-5. Germline V gene lookup returns CDR1 MNHEY and CDR2 SVGAGI. This CDR3 has 15 amino acids. The chain's CDR3 is CASSYSNGLAETQYF.

Its frequency marks this clonotype as medium-sized. V usage is TRBV5-6 and J usage is TRBJ2-3. Germline CDR1 is SGHDT and CDR2 is YYEEEE. CDR3 length: 14 residues. Here the CDR3 reads CASSYGAYPDTQYF.

CDR3 region: CSAETDYEQYF. The chain couples TRBV29-1 to TRBJ2-7. CDR3 size: 11 residues. CDR1 is SQVTM, CDR2 ANQGSEA, per germline.

The V gene is TRBV4-2, the J gene TRBJ2-1; the D call of TRBD2 rests on TCRdb alone, since no DNA is present to check it. The CDR3 covers 14 residues. Germline lookup yields CDR1 LGHNA and CDR2 YNFKEQ. CDR3 protein: CASSPGLAHDEQFF.

This chain links TRBV7-2 with TRBJ2-3; the TCRdb D gene call, TRBD2, has no DNA to confirm it. Per germline, CDR1 SGHTA and CDR2 FQGNSA. The CDR3 length is 18 residues. The CDR3 sequence is CASRRFGLAGGEADTQYF.

According to its frequency, this clonotype is medium-sized. The chain carries TRBV5-5 and TRBJ1-1. The CDR3 extends over 13 amino acids. Germline CDR1 and CDR2: SGHKS and YYEKEE (reference sequence). CDR3: CASSLDWNTEAFF.

The chain has TRBV7-8 and TRBJ1-1; TCRdb selects TRBD1, and the lack of DNA leaves this call unchecked. The CDR3 has 14 residues. From germline, CDR1 is SGHVS and CDR2 FQNEAQ. CDR3 residues: CASSANKGDTEAFF.

The CDR3 is CASSPDSLNTEAFF. V and J are TRBV7-9 and TRBJ1-1; TCRdb's D call, TRBD1, is unchecked because there is no DNA. The CDR3 totals 14 residues. Per germline, CDR1 SEHNR and CDR2 FQNEAQ (reference sequence).

This clonotype shows up as medium-sized by frequency. This chain connects TRBV7-2 to TRBJ2-7; as DNA is missing, the TRBD1 call by TCRdb cannot be tested. The CDR3 is 16 amino acids. Germline V gives CDR1 SGHTA, CDR2 FQGNSA. CDR3 residues: CASRLPTGDEPYEQYF. Based on the CDR3 plus reference TRBV7-2 and TRBJ2-7, the full variable domain is GAGVSQSPSNKVTEKGKDVELRCDPISGHTALYWYRQSLGQGLEFLIYFQGNSAPDKSGLPSDRFSAERTGGSVSTLTIQRTQQEDSAVYLCASRLPTGDEPYEQYFGPGTRLTVT.

The CDR3 region is CASSLTVLSEQYF. The chain uses TRBV7-8 and TRBJ2-7. Germline CDR1 reads SGHVS; CDR2 reads FQNEAQ. The CDR3 length is 13 residues.

This chain uses TRBV6-5 with TRBJ2-1; TCRdb designates TRBD2, a call that cannot be tested without DNA. Germline CDR1 MNHEY, CDR2 SVGAGI. This CDR3 has 18 residues. The chain's CDR3 is CASSSGLAGGPRYNEQFF.

The chain is built from TRBV5-5 and TRBJ1-1; checking the TCRdb D call of TRBD1 is not possible without DNA. Looked up from germline, CDR1 is SGHKS and CDR2 is YYEKEE (reference sequence). The CDR3 runs 13 residues. CDR3: CASRQGDGTEAFF.